These T cell receptor beta chains were read from a single sample in a study of shared clonotypes between healthy human individuals. Sequencing was performed with immunoSEQ multiplex PCR; in TCRdb, only in-frame clones are kept and a portion is missing. The table records 950,000 to 1,100,000 clones, approximately 80% of them present only once. Sequencing was carried out using memory CD4+ T cells from PBMCs. The receptors originated from a man younger than 30 in good health. Some clones in this sample may be carry-over from other donors' samples. CDR3s include the opening cysteine and the closing phenylalanine or tryptophan. Fields, in order: clone size, D gene, V gene, J gene, CDR3 protein, CDR3 DNA. The D gene is left open where the match is weak. Clone size is shown for a subset of rows, as once, few, many or a class of expanded clone.

.	.	TRBV7-3	TRBJ2-2	CASSSGANTGELFF	TGTGCCAGCAGCTCCGGAGCCAACACCGGGGAGCTGTTTTTT
.	.	TRBV19	TRBJ2-2	CASSMGGPFLNTGELFF	TGTGCCAGTAGTATGGGAGGTCCCTTCCTGAACACCGGGGAGCTGTTTTTT
once	.	TRBV4-1	TRBJ1-2	CASSQDGSYGYTF	TGCGCCAGCAGCCAAGATGGCAGCTATGGCTACACCTTC
.	TRBD2	TRBV18	TRBJ2-7	CASSVTSGSGHEQYF	TGTGCCAGCTCAGTCACTAGCGGGAGTGGCCACGAGCAGTACTTC
.	TRBD2	TRBV6-1	TRBJ2-2	CASRAAGMGGGELFF	TGTGCCAGCAGGGCAGCGGGAATGGGGGGCGGGGAGCTGTTTTTT
.	.	TRBV27	TRBJ2-7	CASSSRGRPQYF	TGTGCCAGCAGTTCCAGGGGCCGGCCGCAGTACTTC
.	TRBD1	TRBV5-1	TRBJ2-7	CASSWDRGFYEQYF	TGCGCCAGCAGCTGGGACAGGGGGTTCTACGAGCAGTACTTC
few	TRBD2	TRBV10-3	TRBJ2-7	CAISEGGLAGNYEQYF	TGTGCCATCAGTGAAGGGGGACTAGCGGGAAACTACGAGCAGTACTTC
.	.	TRBV5-1	TRBJ1-3	CASSLDGVGNTIYF	TGCGCCAGCAGCTTGGACGGGGTTGGAAACACCATATATTTT
.	.	TRBV5-1	TRBJ2-2	CASSLMRADTGELFF	TGCGCCAGCAGCCTAATGCGGGCCGACACCGGGGAGCTGTTTTTT
few	.	TRBV2	TRBJ1-5	CASSELAYQPQHF	TGTGCCAGCAGTGAATTGGCTTATCAGCCCCAGCATTTT
once	TRBD1	TRBV7-8	TRBJ1-2	CASTHQLTGDYGYTF	TGTGCCAGCACCCACCAACTGACAGGGGACTATGGCTACACCTTC
few	.	TRBV28	TRBJ2-6	CASSAGTSGANVLTF	TGTGCCAGCAGCGCCGGGACCTCTGGGGCCAACGTCCTGACTTTC
.	TRBD2	TRBV10-3	TRBJ2-3	CAISGLAGTDTQYF	TGTGCCATCAGCGGACTAGCGGGCACAGATACGCAGTATTTT
.	.	TRBV11-3	TRBJ1-2	CASSLSPGGYGYTF	TGTGCCAGCAGCCTATCACCGGGAGGCTATGGCTACACCTTC
once	.	TRBV29-1	TRBJ2-5	CSVERRRDQETQYF	TGCAGCGTTGAACGGCGGAGGGACCAAGAGACCCAGTACTTC
.	.	TRBV5-1	TRBJ2-7	CASSLAPTGGGEQYF	TGCGCCAGCAGCTTGGCCCCGACAGGCGGGGGCGAGCAGTACTTC
.	.	TRBV15	TRBJ1-3	CATSRDRGVGGSGNTIYF	TGTGCCACCAGCAGAGATCGAGGGGTCGGAGGCTCTGGAAACACCATATATTTT
.	.	TRBV19	TRBJ1-5	CASSLTWEGLGQPQHF	TGTGCCAGTAGCCTAACTTGGGAGGGGTTAGGTCAGCCCCAGCATTTT
few	.	TRBV28	TRBJ2-6	CASSLVSGANVLTF	TGTGCCAGCAGTTTGGTTTCTGGGGCCAACGTCCTGACTTTC
.	TRBD1	TRBV2	TRBJ2-3	CASRGQGTDTQYF	TGTGCCAGCAGAGGACAGGGAACAGATACGCAGTATTTT
.	.	TRBV21-1	TRBJ2-7	CASRDLVGSYEQYF	TGTGCCAGCAGGGACTTAGTGGGCTCCTACGAGCAGTACTTC
.	TRBD1	TRBV28	TRBJ1-1	CASSWDRGLGNTEAFF	TGTGCCAGCAGCTGGGACAGGGGGCTTGGGAACACTGAAGCTTTCTTT
.	.	TRBV5-4	TRBJ2-7	CASSLNSASYEQYF	TGTGCCAGCAGCTTGAATAGCGCGTCCTACGAGCAGTACTTC
.	TRBD2	TRBV28	TRBJ2-1	CASSGWGTSGLSSYNEQFF	TGTGCCAGCAGCGGGTGGGGGACTAGCGGGTTGAGCTCCTACAATGAGCAGTTCTTC
.	TRBD1	TRBV4-3	TRBJ2-1	CASSTSRTGYNEQFF	TGCGCCAGCAGCACGTCCCGGACAGGGTACAATGAGCAGTTCTTC
.	TRBD2	TRBV19	TRBJ2-1	CASSIKGGDNEQFF	TGTGCCAGTAGTATAAAGGGAGGGGACAATGAGCAGTTCTTC
.	.	TRBV5-4	TRBJ1-2	CASSLERNYGYTF	TGTGCCAGCAGCTTGGAGAGGAACTATGGCTACACCTTC
.	.	TRBV7-9	TRBJ1-2	CASSLEGDSGYTF	TGTGCCAGCAGCTTAGAAGGGGATAGTGGCTACACCTTC
.	TRBD2	TRBV5-1	TRBJ2-1	CASSLAPGLGNNEQFF	TGCGCCAGCAGCTTGGCGCCCGGACTAGGAAACAATGAGCAGTTCTTC
.	.	TRBV5-1	TRBJ2-5	CASSLAAGSQETQYF	TGCGCCAGCAGCTTGGCGGCAGGGAGCCAAGAGACCCAGTACTTC
.	TRBD2	TRBV7-3	TRBJ2-3	CASSPGFLAGSDTQYF	TGTGCCAGCAGCCCGGGGTTTCTAGCGGGTTCTGATACGCAGTATTTT
.	.	TRBV29-1	TRBJ2-1	CSVVVQYHEQFF	TGCAGCGTTGTAGTCCAGTACCATGAGCAGTTCTTC